The sequence of this T cell receptor beta chain was determined in a study of blood T cell repertoires in COVID-19. Study at large: PBMCs, B-cell-depleted T cells, or T cells were the source of the cDNA or gDNA that made up the material.

The method was immunoSEQ multiplex PCR; TCRdb's version includes in-frame clones alone and lacks a portion of them. The table records 65,000 to 95,000 clones, roughly 87% of them present only once. Germline V lookup: CDR1 ENHRY, CDR2 SYGVKD. The CDR3 totals 15 residues. Between the trimmed V and J ends, which lost 1 base and 3 bases, there was a span of 10 bases. V is TRBV10-3 and J is TRBJ2-1, with a tentative D call TRBD1 (7 bases). The sequencing sample was made of peripheral blood. This receptor was taken from a man in his 70s with acute or convalescent COVID-19. CDR3 DNA: TGTGCCATCAGTGAGTTGCAGGGGGGCTACAATGAGCAGTTCTTC. Protein sequence: CAISELQGGYNEQFF.